The clone carrying this T cell receptor beta chain is a singleton in its sample. Combining a sample-barcoded 5' primer with a J-beta primer mix, a second PCR ran for about 6 to 12 cycles. MiXCR, run by TCRdb on the 5' RACE reads, gives a single entry per CDR3 protein. Among fewer than 800,000 distinct CDR3 sequences, 49% were seen once, and the ten largest hold 25% to 35%. The ends lost 5 bases at V and 3 bases at J; junction bases unmatched: 13. The CDR3 sequence is 15 residues long. Germline values: CDR1 DFQATT, CDR2 SNEGSKA (reference sequence). The data derive from a study of blood T cells in healthy people across ages.

Sequencing input: blood. This TCR came from a woman aged 55-69 years in good health. This sequence joins TRBV20-1 and TRBJ2-7; 7 nucleotides line up with TRBD2. The CDR3 protein is CSAPRRRGGSYEQYF. In nucleotides, the CDR3 is TGCAGTGCTCCCCGGCGGCGCGGGGGTAGCTACGAGCAGTACTTC.